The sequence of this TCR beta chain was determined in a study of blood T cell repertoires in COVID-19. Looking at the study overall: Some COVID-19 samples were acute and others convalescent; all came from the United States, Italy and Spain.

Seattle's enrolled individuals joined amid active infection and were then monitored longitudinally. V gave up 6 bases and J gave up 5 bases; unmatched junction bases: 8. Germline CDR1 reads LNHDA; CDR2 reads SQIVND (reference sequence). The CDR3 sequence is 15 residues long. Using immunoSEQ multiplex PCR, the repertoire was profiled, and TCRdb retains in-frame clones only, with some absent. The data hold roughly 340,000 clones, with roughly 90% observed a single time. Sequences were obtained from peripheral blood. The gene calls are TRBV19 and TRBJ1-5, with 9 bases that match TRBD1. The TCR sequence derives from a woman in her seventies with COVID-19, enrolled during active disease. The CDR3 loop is CASSRTGDTDQPQHF. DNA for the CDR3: TGTGCCAGTAGCCGGACAGGGGACACTGATCAGCCCCAGCATTTT.